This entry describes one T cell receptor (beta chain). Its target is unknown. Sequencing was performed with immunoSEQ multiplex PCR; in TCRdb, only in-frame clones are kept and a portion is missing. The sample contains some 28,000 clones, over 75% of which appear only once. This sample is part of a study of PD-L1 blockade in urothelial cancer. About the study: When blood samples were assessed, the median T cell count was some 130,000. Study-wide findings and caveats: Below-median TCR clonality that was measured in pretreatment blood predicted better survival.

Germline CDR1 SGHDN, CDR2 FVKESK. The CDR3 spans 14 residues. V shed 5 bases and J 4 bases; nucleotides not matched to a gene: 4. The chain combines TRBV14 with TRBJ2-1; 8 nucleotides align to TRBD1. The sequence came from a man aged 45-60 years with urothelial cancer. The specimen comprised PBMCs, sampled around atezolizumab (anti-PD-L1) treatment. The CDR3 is CASSAGGAYNEQFF. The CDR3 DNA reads TGTGCCAGCAGCGCAGGGGGCGCTTACAATGAGCAGTTCTTC.